This T cell receptor beta chain was obtained from a study of cytomegalovirus exposure and HLA in healthy donors. Overall study results and limits: Later analysis suggested most CMV-associated TCR beta chains were HLA-restricted.

Worth noting for this clone: The antigen remains undetermined.

The PCR contained 60 Vbeta and 13 Jbeta primers. Clones were sequenced by immunoSEQ multiplex PCR, and TCRdb holds only the in-frame ones, with some missing. In the table there are 150,000 to 200,000 clones, 70% to 80% of which are singletons. This CDR3 comprises 14 residues. V gave up 4 bases and J gave up 5 bases, with 12 bases separating them. CDR1 and CDR2 from the germline V gene are SGHAT and FQNNGV. Sequenced input: PBMCs. The clonotype was recovered from a man aged 18 to 35 in good health and CMV-seronegative. V is TRBV11-2 and J is TRBJ2-1, with D possibly matching TRBD2 (6 bases). Here the CDR3 reads CASSSWTNHNEQFF. In DNA, the CDR3 is TGTGCCAGCAGCTCGTGGACTAACCACAATGAGCAGTTCTTC.